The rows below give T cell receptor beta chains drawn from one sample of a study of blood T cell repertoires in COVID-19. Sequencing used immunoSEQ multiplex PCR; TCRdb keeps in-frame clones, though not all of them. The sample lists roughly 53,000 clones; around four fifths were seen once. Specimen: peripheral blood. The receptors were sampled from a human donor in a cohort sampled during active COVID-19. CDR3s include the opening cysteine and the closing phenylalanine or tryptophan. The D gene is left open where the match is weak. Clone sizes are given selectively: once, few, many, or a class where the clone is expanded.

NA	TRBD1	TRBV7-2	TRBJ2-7	TGTGCCAGCAGCCCAGGGGGCGTCCCTACTGCCGAGCAGTACTTC	CASSPGGVPTAEQYF
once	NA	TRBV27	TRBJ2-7	TGTGCCAGCAGTAGCCCCAGGGCCCACGAGCAGTACTTC	CASSSPRAHEQYF
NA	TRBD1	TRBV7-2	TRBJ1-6	TGTGCCAGCAGCTTAGGCCGGACAGGGGTTAATTCACCCCTCCACTTT	CASSLGRTGVNSPLHF
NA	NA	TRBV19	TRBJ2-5	TGTGCCAGTAGTCTCCGGACATCCCAGACCCAGTACTTC	CASSLRTSQTQYF
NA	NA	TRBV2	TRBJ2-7	TGTGCCAGCAGGGGTAACAGGCTTAGCTCCTACGAGCAGTACTTC	CASRGNRLSSYEQYF
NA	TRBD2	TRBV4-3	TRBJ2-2	TGCGCCAGCAGCCAAGATGGTAGCGGGGGGGCCCGGGAGCTGTTTTTT	CASSQDGSGGARELFF
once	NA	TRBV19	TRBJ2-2	TGTGCCACCGCAGGGCCCGGGGAGCTGTTTTTT	CATAGPGELFF
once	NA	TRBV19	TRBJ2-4	TGTGCCAGTAGTATTATGGGGGCGGGCCACAAAAACATTCAGTACTTC	CASSIMGAGHKNIQYF
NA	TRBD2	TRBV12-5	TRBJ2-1	TGTGCTAGTGGCTTTTCGGGACTAGCTAGCGATGAGCAGTTCTTC	CASGFSGLASDEQFF
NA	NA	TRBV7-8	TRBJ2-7	TGTGCCAGCAGCGCCACCAGGGGCCACGAGCAGTACTTC	CASSATRGHEQYF
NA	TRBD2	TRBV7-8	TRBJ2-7	TGTGCCAGCAGCTTATCGAGGGGAGGGGAGCAGTACTTC	CASSLSRGGEQYF
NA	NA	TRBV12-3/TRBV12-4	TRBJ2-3	TGTGCCAGCAGTTTAACAGGTTCAGATACGCAGTATTTT	CASSLTGSDTQYF
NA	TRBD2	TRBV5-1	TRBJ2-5	TGCGCCAGCAGCCGGACTAGCGGGGGGGCCGGGGAGACCCAGTACTTC	CASSRTSGGAGETQYF
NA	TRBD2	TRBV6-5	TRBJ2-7	TGTGCCAGCAGCCCCGGGACTACCACCGGAGGCGAGCAGTACTTC	CASSPGTTTGGEQYF
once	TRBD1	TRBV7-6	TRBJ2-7	TGTGCCAGCAGCTTAGGGACAGGGGGCGGGTACGAGCAGTACTTC	CASSLGTGGGYEQYF
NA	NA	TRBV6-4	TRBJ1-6	TGTGCCAGCAGGAATCTCAGGGGCTCCTATAATTCACCCCTCCACTTT	CASRNLRGSYNSPLHF
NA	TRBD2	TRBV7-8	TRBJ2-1	TGTGCCAGCAGCACGATTCTCATAGCGGGGGTCAACAATGAGCAGTTCTTC	CASSTILIAGVNNEQFF
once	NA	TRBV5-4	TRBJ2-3	TGTGCCAGCAGGGATCGAGGAGATACGCAGTATTTT	CASRDRGDTQYF
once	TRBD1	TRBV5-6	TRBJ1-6	TGTGCCAGCAGCTTCAGGGGGCAGGGCTCACCCCTCCACTTT	CASSFRGQGSPLHF
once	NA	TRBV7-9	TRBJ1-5	TGTGCCAGCAGCGGGGGCATAGGGATCGATCAGCCCCAGCATTTT	CASSGGIGIDQPQHF
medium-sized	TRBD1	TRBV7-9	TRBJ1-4	TGTGCCAGCAGCCACACCACGGACAGGGCGGGTGAAAAACTGTTTTTT	CASSHTTDRAGEKLFF
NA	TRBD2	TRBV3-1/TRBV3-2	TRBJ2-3	TGTGCCAGCAGCCAAGGGGGACTAGACACAGATACGCAGTATTTT	CASSQGGLDTDTQYF
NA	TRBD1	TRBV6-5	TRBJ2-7	TGTGCCAGCAGGGGAGACAGGGGGAGCTCCTACGAGCAGTACTTC	CASRGDRGSSYEQYF
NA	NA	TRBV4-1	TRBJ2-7	TGCGCCAGCAGCCAAGATCCACAGGGCTACGAGCAGTACTTC	CASSQDPQGYEQYF
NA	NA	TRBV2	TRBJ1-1	TGTGCCAGCAGTGAATTAGGACATGATTACACTGAAGCTTTCTTT	CASSELGHDYTEAFF
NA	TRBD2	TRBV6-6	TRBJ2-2	TGTGCCAGCAGTTCTCGGGGGGGCTTCACCGGGGAGCTGTTTTTT	CASSSRGGFTGELFF
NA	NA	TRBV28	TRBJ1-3	TGTGCCACCCAGTCGGGAAACACCATATATTTT	CATQSGNTIYF
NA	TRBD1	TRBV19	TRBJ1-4	TGTGCCAGTAGAATAACAGGGGGCCGAAATGAAAAACTGTTTTTT	CASRITGGRNEKLFF
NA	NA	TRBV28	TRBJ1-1	TGTGCCAGCAGTGACAGGGAAGCTTTCTTT	CASSDREAFF
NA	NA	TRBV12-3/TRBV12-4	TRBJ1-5	TGTGCCACCCAACAGGGTGATCAGCCCCAGCATTTT	CATQQGDQPQHF
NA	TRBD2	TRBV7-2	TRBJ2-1	TGTGCCAGCAGCTTGCGGCGGGAGCTTAATGAGCAGTTCTTC	CASSLRRELNEQFF
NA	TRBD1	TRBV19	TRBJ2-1	TGTGCCAGTAGTATCGGGACAGGGGATATCAACGAGCAGTTCTTC	CASSIGTGDINEQFF
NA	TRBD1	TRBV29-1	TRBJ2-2	TGCAGCGTCCTCCCACAGGGGACCGGGGAGCTGTTTTTT	CSVLPQGTGELFF
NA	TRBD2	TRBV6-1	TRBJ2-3	TGTGCCAGCAGTGAAGCGGGCCTAGCGGGAGTCTGGCAGTATTTT	CASSEAGLAGVWQYF
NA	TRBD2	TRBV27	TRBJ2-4	TGTGCCAGCAGTTCGGGGGGGGCCAAAAACATTCAGTACTTC	CASSSGGAKNIQYF
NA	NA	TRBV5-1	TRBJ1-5	TGCGCCAGCAGCCATCACCAGGGCGGGGATCAGCCCCAGCATTTT	CASSHHQGGDQPQHF
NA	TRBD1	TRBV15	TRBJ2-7	TGTGCCACCAGCAGAGACAGGGGGTCCCCCTACGAGCAGTACTTC	CATSRDRGSPYEQYF
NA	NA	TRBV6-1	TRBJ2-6	TGTGCCAGCAGTGGACCCGATCGGGACTCTGGGGCCAACGTCCTGACTTTC	CASSGPDRDSGANVLTF
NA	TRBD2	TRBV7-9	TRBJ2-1	TGTGCCAGCACGGCGGGGGGACTACCCACTTACAATGAGCAGTTCTTC	CASTAGGLPTYNEQFF
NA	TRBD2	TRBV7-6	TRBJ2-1	TGTGCCAGCAGCCAAGCGGGAGCGGGAGTCGGCAATGAGCAGTTCTTC	CASSQAGAGVGNEQFF
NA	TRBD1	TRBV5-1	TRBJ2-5	TGCGCCAGCAGGACAGGGGGCTTCTCCCAAGAGACCCAGTACTTC	CASRTGGFSQETQYF
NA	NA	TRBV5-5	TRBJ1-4	TGTGCCAGCAGCTTGGCGGCAGGGGATGAAAAACTGTTTTTT	CASSLAAGDEKLFF
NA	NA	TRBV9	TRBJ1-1	TGTGCCAGCAGCGTAGCCCCCGAGAGGGGAGGTGAAGCTTTCTTT	CASSVAPERGGEAFF
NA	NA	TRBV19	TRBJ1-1	TGTGCCAGTAGTTTCCCTCGCGGGGGGAAAGCTGAAGCTTTCTTT	CASSFPRGGKAEAFF
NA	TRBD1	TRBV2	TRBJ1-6	TGTGCCAGCCTAGTCACAGGGGCTGGCTCCTATAATTCACCCCTCCACTTT	CASLVTGAGSYNSPLHF
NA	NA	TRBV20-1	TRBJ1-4	TGCAGTGCTGTTACAGATGAAAAACTGTTTTTT	CSAVTDEKLFF
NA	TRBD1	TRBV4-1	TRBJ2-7	TGCGCCAGCAGCCGCCAGACAGGGGACTACGAGCAGTACTTC	CASSRQTGDYEQYF
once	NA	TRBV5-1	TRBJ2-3	TGCGCCAGTACCTCAGGGGATGGAACAGATACGCAGTATTTT	CASTSGDGTDTQYF
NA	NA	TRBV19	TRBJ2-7	TGTGCCAGTAGTCCCCAGGGCCTCCCTTACGAGCAGTACTTC	CASSPQGLPYEQYF
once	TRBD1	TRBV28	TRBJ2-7	TGTGCCAGCAGTCCGGGGACAGCGACCTACGAGCAGTACTTC	CASSPGTATYEQYF
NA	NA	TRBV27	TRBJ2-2	TGTGCCAGCAGTTTAAGGGGTGCGGGGGAGCTGTTTTTT	CASSLRGAGELFF
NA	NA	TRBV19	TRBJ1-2	TGTGCCAGTAGTATGTGGCCAACCCAAAACAACTATGGCTACACCTTC	CASSMWPTQNNYGYTF
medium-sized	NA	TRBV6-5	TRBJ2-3	TGTGCCAGCAGTCCCTCCTACGGCCCGGGTACGCAGTATTTT	CASSPSYGPGTQYF